These 9 T cell receptor beta chains were sequenced from one sample in a study of shared clonotypes between healthy human individuals. The table came from immunoSEQ multiplex PCR; TCRdb's copy has only in-frame clones and leaves some out. The table records approximately 710,000 clones, roughly 91% of them present only once. The sequenced sample was memory CD8+ T cells from PBMCs. Specified subset: CD45RO+ cells pooled with CCR7-negative TemRA cells. All receptors come from a man aged 18 to 30 in good health. Some clones in this sample may be carry-over from other donors' samples.

The chain combines TRBV27 with TRBJ1-1, with D perhaps TRBD1 (5 bases). Deletions cut 5 bases from V and 5 bases from J, with 12 bases between. CDR1 MNHEY and CDR2 SMNVEV come from the germline V gene (reference sequence). This CDR3 is built from 13 residues. CDR3 protein: CASSPVGGTEAFF. CDR3 DNA: TGTGCCAGCAGTCCCGTCGGGGGGACTGAAGCTTTCTTT.

The rearrangement joins TRBV27 to TRBJ1-2, with a possible D match to TRBD1 (6 bases). Between the trimmed V and J ends, which lost 5 bases and 6 bases, there was a span of 13 bases. Germline CDR1 MNHEY, CDR2 SMNVEV (reference sequence). The CDR3 is 13 amino acids. The CDR3 region is CASSPSNRDGYTF. The DNA for the CDR3 is TGTGCCAGCAGTCCGTCCAACAGGGATGGCTACACCTTC.

In its sample, this clone was seen once. This chain uses TRBV6-6 with TRBJ2-7; a possible D gene is TRBD2 (5 bases). The CDR3 runs 12 residues. V lost 2 bases and J 4 bases, leaving 6 bases between the germline ends. The V gene's germline CDR1 is MNHNY and CDR2 SVGAGI (reference sequence). CDR3 protein: CASSYGEYEQYF. In DNA, the CDR3 is TGTGCCAGCAGTTACGGGGAGTACGAGCAGTACTTC.

J is TRBJ2-5 and V is TRBV29-1, with 7 nucleotides matching TRBD2. The CDR3 extends over 13 amino acids. The V segment lost 5 bases and the J segment 5 bases; nucleotides outside the gene matches: 8. Germline V gives CDR1 SQVTM, CDR2 ANQGSEA. CDR3: CSVFGGEGETQYF. CDR3 sequence (DNA): TGCAGCGTTTTTGGTGGGGAGGGGGAGACCCAGTACTTC.

This clone was counted once. The chain is built from TRBV2 and TRBJ2-1; TRBD2 aligns across 15 bases. V shed 6 bases, J shed 6 bases, and the junction held 15 bases outside the gene matches. In germline, CDR1 is SNHLY, CDR2 FYNNEI. The CDR3 is made up of 19 amino acids. Here the CDR3 DNA reads TGTGCCAGCAGGGGAATGGGGACTAGCGGGAGGAGAGGGGTCAATGAGCAGTTCTTC. This sequence encodes CASRGMGTSGRRGVNEQFF.

The J gene is TRBJ1-1, the V gene TRBV13; D unclear. This CDR3 region has 15 residues. The V and J ends lost 5 bases and 0 bases respectively, with 13 bases between them. Germline values: CDR1 PRHDT, CDR2 FYEKMQ (reference sequence). In DNA form, the CDR3 reads TGTGCCAGCAGCACTAAACCGGGTATGAACACTGAAGCTTTCTTT. As protein: CASSTKPGMNTEAFF.

This rearrangement joins TRBV19 to TRBJ1-5; D is undetermined. Trimming took off 5 bases at V and 0 bases at J, with 17 bases between the two ends. Germline CDR1 and CDR2: LNHDA and SQIVND (reference sequence). This CDR3 comprises 17 residues. The CDR3 loop is CASSPSQAALSNQPQHF. As DNA, the CDR3 is TGTGCCAGTAGTCCCAGTCAAGCCGCACTTAGCAATCAGCCCCAGCATTTT.

CDR3 DNA sequence: TGCGCCAGCAGCCTAGGACTGTTAACCAACGAGCAGTACTTC. Amino acids: CASSLGLLTNEQYF. The rearrangement links TRBV4-1 to TRBJ2-7; D might be TRBD2 (5 bases). This CDR3 contains 14 residues. Germline V gives CDR1 MGHRA, CDR2 YSYEKL. Between the trimmed V and J ends, which lost 4 bases and 5 bases, there was a span of 15 bases.

The chain is built from TRBV5-1 and TRBJ2-3, with D tentatively TRBD2 (6 bases). Trimming pared 3 bases from V and 1 base from J, leaving 15 bases between. This CDR3 is built from 16 residues. Germline V gene lookup returns CDR1 SGHRS and CDR2 YFSETQ. CDR3 coding DNA: TGCGCCAGCAGCTCCCTTCCGGGAGTTGGCACAGATACGCAGTATTTT. Translation: CASSSLPGVGTDTQYF.